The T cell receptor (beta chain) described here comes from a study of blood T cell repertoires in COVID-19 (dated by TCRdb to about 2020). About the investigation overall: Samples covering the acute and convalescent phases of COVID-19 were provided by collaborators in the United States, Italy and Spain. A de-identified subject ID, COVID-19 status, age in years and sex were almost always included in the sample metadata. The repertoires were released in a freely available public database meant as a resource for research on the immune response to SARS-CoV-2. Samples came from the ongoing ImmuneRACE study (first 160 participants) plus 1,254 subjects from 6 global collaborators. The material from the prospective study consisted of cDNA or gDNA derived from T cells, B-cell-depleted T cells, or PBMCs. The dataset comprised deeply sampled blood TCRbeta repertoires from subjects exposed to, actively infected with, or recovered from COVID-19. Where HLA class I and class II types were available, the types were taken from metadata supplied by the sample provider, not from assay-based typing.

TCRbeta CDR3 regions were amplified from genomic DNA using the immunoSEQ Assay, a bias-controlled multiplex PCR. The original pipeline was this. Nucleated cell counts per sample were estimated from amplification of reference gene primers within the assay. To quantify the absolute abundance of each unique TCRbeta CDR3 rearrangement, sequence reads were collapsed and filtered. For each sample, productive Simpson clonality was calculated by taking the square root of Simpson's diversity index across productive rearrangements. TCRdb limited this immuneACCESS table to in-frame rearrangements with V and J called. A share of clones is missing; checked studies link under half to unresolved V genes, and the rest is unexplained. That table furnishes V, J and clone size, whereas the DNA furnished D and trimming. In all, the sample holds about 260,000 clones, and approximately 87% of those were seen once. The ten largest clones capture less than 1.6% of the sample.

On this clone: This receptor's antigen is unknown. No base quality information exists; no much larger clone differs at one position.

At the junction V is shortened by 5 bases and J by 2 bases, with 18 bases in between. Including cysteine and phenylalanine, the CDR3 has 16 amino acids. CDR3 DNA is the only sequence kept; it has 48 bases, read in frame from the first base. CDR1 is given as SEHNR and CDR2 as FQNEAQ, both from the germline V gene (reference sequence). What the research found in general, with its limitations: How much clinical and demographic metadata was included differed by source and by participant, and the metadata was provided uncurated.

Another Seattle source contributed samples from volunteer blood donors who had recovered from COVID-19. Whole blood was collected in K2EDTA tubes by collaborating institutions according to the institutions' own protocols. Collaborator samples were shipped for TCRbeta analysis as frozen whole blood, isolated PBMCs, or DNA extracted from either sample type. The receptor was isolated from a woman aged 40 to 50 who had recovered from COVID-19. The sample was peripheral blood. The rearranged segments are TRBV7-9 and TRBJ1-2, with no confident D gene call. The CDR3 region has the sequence CASSNPTAGRNYGYTF. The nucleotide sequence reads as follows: TGTGCCAGCAGCAACCCAACGGCGGGCCGGAACTATGGCTACACCTTC.